This T cell receptor beta chain was observed in a study of T cells after yellow fever vaccination. Study-level findings and limits: There was a possibility that FACS-sorted repertoires contained abundant clonotypes contaminating from the bulk population. Re-detected after boosting: most primary clones, 96% of CD4 and less than 90% of CD8.

The germline V gene has CDR1 SGHTA and CDR2 FQGNSA. CDR3 size: 11 residues. V gave up 7 bases and J gave up 9 bases, with 10 bases separating them. UMIs and a universal primer site were added when TCR cDNA was made by 5'RACE template switching. MiXCR, run by TCRdb on the 5' RACE reads, gives a single entry per CDR3 protein. In the table there are some 550,000 distinct CDR3 sequences, about a fifth of which are singletons. This clonotype was seen only a few times. The target antigen is unknown. The clonotype originates from a man between 25 and 39 years old who received the YFV17D yellow fever vaccine. Specimen: PBMCs, collected 15 days after the yellow fever booster vaccination. The rearrangement joins TRBV7-2 to TRBJ2-1; D is undetermined. The CDR3, as DNA: TGTGCCAGCACCTTGGACCGTGAGCAGTTCTTC. As protein: CASTLDREQFF.